This passage covers 29 T cell receptor beta chains from one sample sequenced in a study of blood T cells in healthy people across ages. Through a sample-barcoded 5' primer and a J-beta primer mix, a second PCR was run for about 6 to 12 cycles. One entry per CDR3 protein results from TCRdb running MiXCR on the 5' RACE reads. Altogether roughly 1.5 million distinct CDR3 sequences are present, 42% being singletons, with the ten largest covering about 4%. The specimen was blood. These receptor sequences come from a young woman in good health.

The chain has TRBV4-1 and TRBJ2-7; D gene unclear. This CDR3 has 14 residues. CDR1 and CDR2 from the germline V gene are MGHRA and YSYEKL. V dropped 0 bases and J dropped 7 bases, with 13 bases sitting between them. The CDR3 loop reads CASSQEFRYNEQYF. The CDR3 DNA sequence: TGCGCCAGCAGCCAAGAATTCAGGTACAATGAGCAGTACTTC.

The rearrangement links TRBV7-2 to TRBJ2-1; 9 bases align to TRBD2. This CDR3 comprises 14 residues. CDR1 and CDR2 (germline): SGHTA, FQGNSA. J was trimmed by 8 bases and V by 4 bases; bases with no gene match: 6. CDR3 nucleotide sequence: TGTGCCAGCAGCTCGGGACTAGCTTTGTATGAGCAGTTCTTC. This gives the protein CASSSGLALYEQFF.

The chain links TRBV5-1 to TRBJ2-4; D possibly corresponds to TRBD2 (5 bases). The CDR3 consists of 16 residues. V was pared by 0 bases and J by 7 bases, with 17 bases between. The germline CDR1 and CDR2 sequences are SGHRS and YFSETQ. CDR3: CASSLAPGVSGNIQYF. The CDR3 region has the DNA TGCGCCAGCAGCTTGGCCCCCGGGGTTAGTGGGAACATTCAGTACTTC.

This clonotype has ten or more counts. V gene TRBV4-3 combines with J gene TRBJ2-1; D not resolved. The J call is uncertain, as TRBJ2-7 better fits the DNA end. The CDR3 length is 16 residues. Germline V lookup: CDR1 LGHNA, CDR2 YSLEER. The chain's CDR3 is CASSQERPPGYNEQYF. In nucleotides, the CDR3 is TGCGCCAGCAGCCAAGAGCGGCCCCCGGGTTACAATGAGCAGTACTTC.

Many counts were recorded for this clonotype. The chain carries TRBV12-3 or TRBV12-4 and TRBJ1-5; no reliable D call. The CDR3 spans 16 residues. The V and J ends lost 2 bases and 0 bases respectively, with 11 bases between them. CDR3 protein: CASSLRSFYSNQPQHF. DNA for the CDR3: TGTGCCAGCAGTTTACGCAGCTTTTATAGCAATCAGCCCCAGCATTTT.

This clonotype was counted at least ten times. This rearrangement joins TRBV2 to TRBJ2-1; D is unresolved. Germline CDR1 reads SNHLY; CDR2 reads FYNNEI. The CDR3 runs 14 residues. The V end was cut by 3 bases, the J end by 0 bases, with 6 bases between. The DNA for the CDR3 is TGTGCCAGCAGTGACTTTAGCTCCTACAATGAGCAGTTCTTC. It codes for CASSDFSSYNEQFF.

The chain has TRBV20-1 and TRBJ2-3, with D unresolved. The CDR3 covers 11 residues. Germline CDR1 reads DFQATT; CDR2 reads SNEGSKA (reference sequence). V was cut by 0 bases and J by 14 bases, with 12 bases left in between. The CDR3 DNA reads TGCAGTGCTAGAGATCCCCCTGTGGGGTATTTT. Encoded protein: CSARDPPVGYF.

A note on this clonotype: A much larger clone differs from this one at a single base, so this may be a read error. This sequence joins TRBV27 and TRBJ1-5; D gene uncertain. The CDR3 runs 14 residues. Per germline, CDR1 MNHEY and CDR2 SMNVEV (reference sequence). CDR3 sequence (DNA): TGTGACAGCAGCCCTGTTTATGGCAATCAGCCCCAGCATTTT. Translated: CDSSPVYGNQPQHF.

The genes are TRBV5-1 and TRBJ2-2; D unclear. Trimming shortened V by 4 bases and J by 7 bases, and 14 bases separated the two germline ends. The CDR3 has 14 amino acids. Germline V lookup: CDR1 SGHRS, CDR2 YFSETQ. The CDR3 protein is CASSRAGPGGELFF. The CDR3 coding sequence is TGCGCCAGCAGCCGCGCAGGACCGGGCGGGGAGCTGTTTTTT. Full variable domain (missing parts from reference TRBV5-1 and TRBJ2-2): KAGVTQTPRYLIKTRGQQVTLSCSPISGHRSVSWYQQTPGQGLQFLFEYFSETQRNKGNFPGRFSGRQFSNSRSEMNVSTLELGDSALYLCASSRAGPGGELFFGEGSRLTVL.

About this clonotype: A junction boundary mismatches the germline segment, possibly from a read error. CDR3 sequence (DNA): TGTGCCGGCAGTCCTCAAGACAGTGAAGCTTTCTTT. As protein: CAGSPQDSEAFF. The chain employs TRBV12-3 or TRBV12-4 and TRBJ1-1; D perhaps matches TRBD1 (5 bases). CDR3 length: 12 amino acids.

This clonotype has a single count. The chain has TRBV6-6 and TRBJ2-7, with TRBD2 matching over 7 bases. This CDR3 has 14 residues. Germline CDR1 reads MNHNY; CDR2 reads SVGAGI (reference sequence). Trimming at V came to 6 bases and at J to 7 bases, leaving 12 bases not matched to a gene. CDR3 DNA sequence: TGTGCCAGCAGATGGACTAGGGCTGGAAATGAGCAGTACTTC. The encoded protein is CASRWTRAGNEQYF.

This clonotype was seen just once. The gene calls are TRBV4-1 and TRBJ2-5; perhaps TRBD2 as D (6 bases). This CDR3 is built from 15 residues. The germline V gene has CDR1 MGHRA and CDR2 YSYEKL. V was shortened by 0 bases and J by 11 bases, with 19 bases between the two germline ends. The CDR3 loop is CASSQEEGSADEQYF. The CDR3 DNA is TGCGCCAGCAGCCAAGAGGAGGGTTCAGCGGATGAGCAGTACTTC.

The genes are TRBV4-1 and TRBJ2-5; the D gene is possibly TRBD2 (5 bases). The CDR3 runs 14 residues. Per germline, CDR1 MGHRA and CDR2 YSYEKL. V lost 1 base and J 11 bases, leaving 17 bases between the germline ends. This chain's CDR3 is CASSQGALPGEQYF. The CDR3 DNA reads TGCGCCAGCAGCCAAGGGGCACTACCTGGGGAGCAGTACTTC.

This chain's CDR3 is CASSRLRGDQPQHF. The CDR3, as DNA: TGTGCCAGCAGCCGCCTTCGGGGTGATCAGCCCCAGCATTTT. The chain is built from TRBV14 and TRBJ1-5, with D hard to call. CDR1 and CDR2 from the germline V gene are SGHDN and FVKESK. The CDR3 has 14 residues. V gave up 4 bases and J gave up 5 bases, with 12 bases separating them.

The chain has TRBV9 and TRBJ2-3; a possible D gene is TRBD1 (6 bases). CDR1 and CDR2 from the germline V gene are SGDLS and YYNGEE. This CDR3 is built from 16 residues. With 3 bases removed from V and 4 bases from J, the gap between germline ends came to 18 bases. CDR3 sequence: CASSATQGPPADTQYF. DNA for the CDR3: TGTGCCAGCAGCGCCACTCAGGGGCCCCCGGCAGATACGCAGTATTTT.

The J gene is TRBJ1-4, the V gene TRBV2; D ambiguous. Trimming pared 0 bases from V and 8 bases from J, leaving 10 bases between. Germline lookup yields CDR1 SNHLY and CDR2 FYNNEI. The CDR3 totals 14 residues. This chain's CDR3 is CASSEAWGREKLFF. In DNA, the CDR3 is TGTGCCAGCAGTGAAGCCTGGGGTCGGGAAAAACTGTTTTTT.

This chain connects TRBV11-2 to TRBJ2-4; a weak D match, TRBD2 (5 bases). Trimming took off 5 bases at V and 3 bases at J, with 17 bases between the two ends. From germline, CDR1 is SGHAT and CDR2 FQNNGV. The CDR3 spans 16 residues. The CDR3 nucleotides read TGTGCCAGCAGCCACTCAGGAGGCCGTTACAAAAACATTCAGTACTTC. Residues: CASSHSGGRYKNIQYF.

The chain is built from TRBV23-1 and TRBJ2-3; 7 bases match TRBD1. TRBV23-1 is an open reading frame, and its role is uncertain. The J segment lost 5 bases and the V segment lost 0 bases, leaving 8 bases of the junction unmatched. The CDR3 has 16 residues. The CDR3 reads CASSQSPQGVGDTQYF. The DNA for the CDR3 is TGCGCCAGCAGTCAATCTCCTCAGGGGGTAGGAGATACGCAGTATTTT.

The CDR3 region is CSVVTPGPKGDNEQFF. CDR3 nucleotide sequence: TGCAGCGTGGTAACTCCGGGACCCAAAGGGGACAATGAGCAGTTCTTC. The chain uses TRBV29-1 and TRBJ2-1; TRBD1 or TRBD2 may be the D gene (5 bases each). V lost 6 bases to trimming and J lost 5 bases, with 23 bases between them. Germline CDR1 reads SQVTM; CDR2 reads ANQGSEA. This CDR3 spans 16 amino acids.

The J gene is TRBJ2-1, the V gene TRBV25-1; 7 bases are shared with TRBD2. V lost 1 base, J lost 5 bases, and 8 bases stayed unmatched. The CDR3 length is 16 residues. Germline CDR1 MGHDK, CDR2 SYGVNS. This chain's CDR3 is CASSEWGGSPDNEQFF. In DNA form, the CDR3 reads TGTGCCAGCAGTGAATGGGGCGGGAGTCCCGACAATGAGCAGTTCTTC.

This clonotype has just a few counts. This chain joins TRBV20-1 and TRBJ2-7; TRBD2 matches at 10 bases. This CDR3 is built from 15 residues. V lost 0 bases and J lost 5; bases outside the gene matches: 7. CDR1 is DFQATT and CDR2 is SNEGSKA in the germline V gene (reference sequence). The CDR3 region is CSARDFGLAGDEQYF. In nucleotides, the CDR3 is TGCAGTGCTAGAGATTTTGGGCTAGCGGGAGACGAGCAGTACTTC.

The gene calls are TRBV7-9 and TRBJ2-1; TRBD1 aligns across 8 bases. The CDR3 runs to 14 residues. Germline CDR1 and CDR2: SEHNR and FQNEAQ (reference sequence). After removal of 5 bases from V and 6 bases from J, the junction contained 6 bases not matched to a gene. In nucleotides, the CDR3 is TGTGCCAGCAGCATGGTTCAGGGGGCCAATGAGCAGTTCTTC. Encoded protein: CASSMVQGANEQFF.

This chain connects TRBV15 to TRBJ2-7, with 7 bases identical to TRBD1. CDR3 length: 14 amino acids. Germline V gives CDR1 LNHNV, CDR2 YYDKDF (reference sequence). V dropped 1 base and J dropped 3; count of bases not matched to a gene: 3. CDR3 coding DNA: TGTGCCACCAGCAGAGGCCAGGGGGTCTACGAGCAGTACTTC. This gives the protein CATSRGQGVYEQYF.

A single count supports this clonotype. The genes are TRBV7-3 and TRBJ1-1; 7 bases agree with TRBD1. V dropped 5 bases and J dropped 7; count of bases not matched to a gene: 10. The CDR3 contains 14 residues. Per germline, CDR1 SGHTA and CDR2 FQGTGA. The CDR3 DNA sequence: TGTGCCAGCAGCAATATGGACCAGGGGGGTGAAGCTTTCTTT. Residues: CASSNMDQGGEAFF.

The chain links TRBV25-1 to TRBJ1-4; D call uncertain. The CDR3 runs to 13 residues. Germline CDR1 and CDR2: MGHDK and SYGVNS. V shed 3 bases and J shed 8 bases, with 10 bases lying between them. The CDR3 is CASSDGVREKLFF. The CDR3 DNA is TGTGCCAGCAGTGACGGGGTGCGAGAAAAACTGTTTTTT.

V is TRBV4-2 and J is TRBJ2-1; 7 bases line up with TRBD2. CDR3 length: 14 residues. CDR1 is LGHNA, CDR2 YNFKEQ, per germline. With 1 base clipped from V and 9 bases from J, the junction kept 6 bases outside the gene matches. CDR3 DNA: TGTGCCAGCAGCCAAGGCCAGCGGGACGGTGAGCAGTTCTTC. Protein sequence: CASSQGQRDGEQFF.

This chain links TRBV9 with TRBJ2-1, with TRBD1 matching 9 bases. The last part of the DNA fits TRBJ2-7 better; the J call may be wrong. The CDR3 length is 16 residues. Germline V gene data show CDR1 as SGDLS and CDR2 as YYNGEE. The CDR3 DNA reads TGTGCCAGCAGCAAACCGGGACAGGGAAATTACAATGAGCAGTACTTC. As protein: CASSKPGQGNYNEQYF.

This chain links TRBV28 with TRBJ1-6; unclear D gene. Germline V gene data show CDR1 as MDHEN and CDR2 as SYDVKM. The CDR3 has 17 amino acids. The ends were cut back, 2 bases at V and 7 bases at J, with 18 bases in the middle. The CDR3 DNA sequence: TGTGCCAGCAGTTTACGAGCCCGAGGGTTAACAAATTCACCCCTCCACTTT. Translation gives CASSLRARGLTNSPLHF.

In its sample, this clonotype was seen a few times. The chain joins TRBV15 to TRBJ2-1; the D gene is possibly TRBD1 (7 bases). The V gene's germline CDR1 is LNHNV and CDR2 YYDKDF (reference sequence). Between the trimmed V and J ends, which lost 9 bases and 5 bases, there was a span of 20 bases. CDR3 length: 15 residues. This CDR3 reads CATGPRDSKNNEQFF. The DNA of the CDR3 is TGTGCCACAGGCCCGCGGGACAGTAAGAACAATGAGCAGTTCTTC.